These 8 T cell receptor beta chains originate from one sample sequenced in a study of shared clonotypes between healthy human individuals. Profiled with immunoSEQ multiplex PCR; TCRdb holds only in-frame clones, not every one. There are 1 million to 1.2 million clones in the sample; 70% to 85% occur only once, and 0.89% lies in the top ten. Sequencing was performed on memory CD4+ T cells from PBMCs. The subset denotes: CD45RA-negative fraction. The receptors were sampled from a man younger than 30 in good health. Some clones in this sample may be carry-over from other donors' samples.

The chain combines TRBV10-3 with TRBJ1-4; tentative D call: TRBD1 (6 bases). The CDR3 consists of 13 residues. Germline V gives CDR1 ENHRY, CDR2 SYGVKD. Between the trimmed V and J ends, which lost 6 bases and 5 bases, there was a span of 10 bases. CDR3 DNA: TGTGCCATCAGGGGGGGGCCCAATGAAAAACTGTTTTTT. It codes for CAIRGGPNEKLFF.

The J gene is TRBJ1-1, the V gene TRBV6-6, with 7 bases matching TRBD1. The V gene end was trimmed by 8 bases and the J gene end by 4 bases; junction bases not matched to a gene: 10. Germline V lookup: CDR1 MNHNY, CDR2 SVGAGI (reference sequence). The CDR3 has 14 amino acids. The CDR3 sequence is CASGQTGAVTEAFF. Here the CDR3 DNA reads TGTGCCAGCGGCCAAACAGGGGCGGTCACTGAAGCTTTCTTT.

For this clone: Other DNA sequences in this sample translate to the same CDR3. The V and J genes are TRBV29-1 and TRBJ2-5; unclear D gene. Looked up from germline, CDR1 is SQVTM and CDR2 is ANQGSEA. This CDR3 contains 12 residues. V was shortened by 4 bases and J by 2 bases, with 8 bases between the two germline ends. The CDR3 is CSVVGLQETQYF. The CDR3 nucleotides read TGCAGCGTTGTTGGGCTGCAAGAGACCCAGTACTTC.

CDR3 region: CAWSLLGSGANVLTF. CDR3 in DNA: TGTGCCTGGAGTTTGTTAGGGTCTGGGGCCAACGTCCTGACTTTC. This sequence joins TRBV30 and TRBJ2-6, with D unresolved. The V and J ends lost 2 bases and 1 base respectively, with 9 bases between them. CDR3 length equals 15 residues. Germline loops: CDR1 GTSNPN, CDR2 SVGIG (reference sequence).

The chain carries TRBV18 and TRBJ2-7; 7 bases are shared with TRBD1. Germline V gene sequence: CDR1 KGHSH, CDR2 LQKENI. J gave up 7 bases and V 5 bases, and 5 bases lay outside the gene matches. The CDR3 is 12 amino acids. CDR3 nucleotides: TGTGCCAGCTCAAGGGACAGTAAAGAGCAGTACTTC. This translates into CASSRDSKEQYF.

This clone was counted a single time. The V and J genes are TRBV7-9 and TRBJ2-7; 7 positions match TRBD1. V gave up 0 bases and J gave up 5 bases; unmatched junction bases: 1. There are 13 residues in the CDR3. The V gene's germline CDR1 is SEHNR and CDR2 FQNEAQ (reference sequence). CDR3 region: CASSLAGQDEQYF. CDR3 coding DNA: TGTGCCAGCAGCTTAGCCGGACAGGACGAGCAGTACTTC.

Written as DNA, the CDR3 is TGTGCCATCAGTTCAAACCGGGGGAATGAAAAACTGTTTTTT. Protein: CAISSNRGNEKLFF. J is TRBJ1-4 and V is TRBV10-3, with D maybe TRBD1 (5 bases). The ends were cut back, 5 bases at V and 5 bases at J, with 12 bases in the middle. The V gene's germline CDR1 is ENHRY and CDR2 SYGVKD. The CDR3 is 14 amino acids.

The sample holds one count of this clone. The chain uses TRBV6-1 and TRBJ1-2; unclear D gene. CDR3 length equals 14 residues. V lost 6 bases and J lost 7, with 18 bases in between. The germline gives CDR1 MNHNS, CDR2 SASEGT. Written as DNA, the CDR3 is TGTGCCAGCAGCCCGATCGGAGGGATTGCTGGCTACACCTTC. It is translated as CASSPIGGIAGYTF.